Below are 5 T cell receptor beta chains sequenced from a single sample in a study of cytomegalovirus exposure and HLA in healthy donors. The assay was immunoSEQ multiplex PCR, and TCRdb's table has in-frame clones only and misses some. There are about 110,000 clones in the sample; about nine tenths occur only once, and around 1.9% lies in the top ten. Sample: PBMCs. These receptor sequences come from a woman younger than 35 in good health and CMV-seronegative.

V and J are TRBV29-1 and TRBJ1-1; the match to TRBD1 covers 7 bases. J lost 1 base, V lost 6 bases, and 11 bases had no gene match. This CDR3 is built from 15 residues. Germline values: CDR1 SQVTM, CDR2 ANQGSEA. DNA of the CDR3: TGCAGCGTCCATTTAGTTGACAGGGAGAACACTGAAGCTTTCTTT. This translates into CSVHLVDRENTEAFF. The full variable domain, its missing parts supplied by reference TRBV29-1 and TRBJ1-1, is SAVISQKPSRDICQRGTSLTIQCQVDSQVTMMFWYRQQPGQSLTLIATANQGSEATYESGFVIDKFPISRPNLTFSTLTVSNMSPEDSSIYLCSVHLVDRENTEAFFGQGTRLTVV.

This chain uses TRBV25-1 with TRBJ2-2; 8 bases line up with TRBD1. The V gene end was trimmed by 6 bases and the J gene end by 5 bases; junction bases not matched to a gene: 5. CDR1 and CDR2 from the germline V gene are MGHDK and SYGVNS. The CDR3 is made up of 14 amino acids. CDR3 loop: CASSGQGLTGELFF. The DNA of the CDR3 is TGTGCCAGCAGCGGACAGGGTTTAACCGGGGAGCTGTTTTTT.

The gene calls are TRBV11-1 and TRBJ2-7, with D unclear. Germline V gene data show CDR1 as SGHAT and CDR2 as FQDESV (reference sequence). V lost 8 bases and J 6 bases, leaving 17 bases between the germline ends. The CDR3 spans 13 residues. The CDR3 DNA follows: TGTGCCAGCCACCAGTTATCCCACCGCGAGCAGTACTTC. Translated, it gives CASHQLSHREQYF.

This rearrangement joins TRBV6-5 to TRBJ2-7, with a weak D call TRBD1 (6 bases). The V gene lost 5 bases and the J gene lost 6 bases, with 11 bases spanning the gap. The length of the CDR3 is 12 residues. Looked up from germline, CDR1 is MNHEY and CDR2 is SVGAGI. CDR3 region: CASSLNRVEQYF. The CDR3 DNA reads TGTGCCAGCAGTCTAAACAGGGTCGAGCAGTACTTC.

The V call is TRBV7-2, the J call TRBJ2-7; TRBD1 might be the D (5 bases). The V and J ends lost 1 base and 3 bases respectively, with 16 bases between them. The CDR3 runs to 16 residues. Germline V gene lookup returns CDR1 SGHTA and CDR2 FQGNSA. The CDR3: CASSLEGAGLLYEQYF. Written as DNA, the CDR3 is TGTGCCAGCAGCTTAGAAGGGGCAGGGCTTCTCTACGAGCAGTACTTC.